This T cell receptor (beta chain) originates from a study of beta chain features in type 1 diabetes. Study-level background: Cell yields, gender and age were similar in healthy donors and patients. Findings and caveats of the study: In all four CD4+ subsets, TCRB CDR3 length was significantly, moderately reduced in type 1 diabetes. Patients showed naive, central memory and Treg TCRB repertoires that appeared more similar than those of healthy donors.

The CDR3 loop spans 15 amino acids. Trimming removed 1 base from V and 0 bases from J, with 7 bases in between. Germline CDR1 and CDR2: LGHNA and YNFKEQ. Every bit of the isolated RNA underwent reverse transcription, so sequencing read expressed TCRB transcripts. This table comes from immunoSEQ multiplex PCR, and its TCRdb copy is limited to in-frame clones, with some not included. The table shows roughly 70,000 clones, with 49% occurring only once. As regards this clone: The antigen is undetermined.

This chain joins TRBV4-2 and TRBJ1-5; D unresolved. What was sequenced was central memory CD4+ T cells from blood. This receptor was obtained from a man younger than 40 with type 1 diabetes. The CDR3 spells CASSQGQNSNQPQHF. CDR3 nucleotides: TGTGCCAGCAGCCAAGGGCAGAATAGCAATCAGCCCCAGCATTTT.